The next 2 T cell receptor beta chains were all read from a single sample in a study of CD8+CD57+ T cells in acquired aplastic anemia. CDR3 and TCR beta VDJ profiling relied on genomic DNA as the template. Each CDR3 protein gets one entry after TCRdb re-called the reads with MiXCR. The sample yields a few hundred thousand distinct CDR3 sequences, around 60% seen once. The sequencing sample was made of sorted CD4+, CD8+, or CD8+CD57+ T cells (not recorded which) from PBMCs. All receptors derive from a human donor with severe aplastic anemia or a healthy control (not recorded which).

The CDR3 nucleotides are TGTGCCACAGGGGCCGAGACGAACACTGAAGCTTTCTTT. Protein product: CATGAETNTEAFF. V gene TRBV24-1 combines with J gene TRBJ1-1; D may be TRBD1 (5 bases). The CDR3 loop spans 13 amino acids. The V gene lost 10 bases and the J gene lost 1 base, with 12 bases spanning the gap. Germline V gene sequence: CDR1 KGHDR, CDR2 SFDVKD.

About this clonotype: A much larger clone differs from this one at a single base, so this may be a read error. J is TRBJ2-7 and V is TRBV7-2; D might be TRBD2 (6 bases). V lost 5 bases to trimming and J lost 6 bases, with 23 bases between them. CDR3 length equals 16 residues. Germline V gives CDR1 SGHTA, CDR2 FQGNSA. The CDR3 DNA sequence: TGTGCCAGCAGCCGAGATCTGGCGGGGCTGGGGAGCGAGCAGTACTTC. This codes for CASSRDLAGLGSEQYF.